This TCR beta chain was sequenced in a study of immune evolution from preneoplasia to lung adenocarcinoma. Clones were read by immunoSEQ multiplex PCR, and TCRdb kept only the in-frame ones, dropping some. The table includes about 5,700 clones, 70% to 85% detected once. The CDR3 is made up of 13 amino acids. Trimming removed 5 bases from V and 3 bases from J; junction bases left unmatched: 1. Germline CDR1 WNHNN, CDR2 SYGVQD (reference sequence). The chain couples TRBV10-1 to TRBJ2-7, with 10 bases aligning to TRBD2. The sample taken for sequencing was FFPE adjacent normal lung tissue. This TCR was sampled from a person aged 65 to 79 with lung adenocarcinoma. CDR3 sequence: CASSSSGGYEQYF. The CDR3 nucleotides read TGCGCCAGCAGTTCTAGCGGGGGCTACGAGCAGTACTTC.